The source of this TCR beta chain is a study of regulatory T cells in long-lasting Graves disease. Germline CDR1 SEHNR, CDR2 FQNEAQ (reference sequence). The ends lost 5 bases at V and 9 bases at J; junction bases unmatched: 7. CDR3 length equals 13 residues. Time point of the sample: persistent/refractory GD, antithyroid drugs over 5 years with positive TRAb. RNA isolated from PBMCs was used to make the TCR library. This clonotype was recorded a few times. Arm-PCR of CDR3 regions and iRepertoire HTBI primers were the basis on which TCR beta libraries were built. TCRdb re-derived calls from the multiplex PCR reads in MiXCR, one entry per CDR3 protein. Among 420,000 or so distinct CDR3 sequences listed, less than 25% were seen once.

The chain is built from TRBV7-9 and TRBJ2-1; TRBD2 matches 7 bases. The sequence derives from a female donor with Graves disease. The source was peripheral blood mononuclear cells (PBMCs), collected when the disease was refractory, from a patient treated with antithyroid drugs. The CDR3 reads CASSPRDYREQFF. The CDR3 nucleotides read TGTGCCAGCAGCCCGCGGGACTACCGTGAGCAGTTCTTC. The whole variable domain, remainder taken from reference TRBV7-9 and TRBJ2-1, is DTGVSQNPRHKITKRGQNVTFRCDPISEHNRLYWYRQTLGQGPEFLTYFQNEAQLEKSRLLSDRFSAERPKGSFSTLEIQRTEQGDSAMYLCASSPRDYREQFFGPGTRLTVL.